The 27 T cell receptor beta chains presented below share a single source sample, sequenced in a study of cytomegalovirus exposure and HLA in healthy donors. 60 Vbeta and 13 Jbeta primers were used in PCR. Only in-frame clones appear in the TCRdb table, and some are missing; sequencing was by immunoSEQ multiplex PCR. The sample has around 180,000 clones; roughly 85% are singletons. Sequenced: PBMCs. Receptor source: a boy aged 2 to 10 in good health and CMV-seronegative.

The CDR3 nucleotides read TGTGCCAGCACCTACGGGCCTAGCAAAGAGACCCAGTACTTC. It yields the protein CASTYGPSKETQYF. This sequence joins TRBV5-4 and TRBJ2-5, with D maybe TRBD2 (5 bases). The CDR3 is 14 amino acids. V gave up 6 bases and J gave up 3 bases, with 15 bases separating them. From germline, CDR1 is SGHNT and CDR2 YYREEE (reference sequence). Using reference TRBV5-4 and TRBJ2-5 for the parts outside the CDR3, the full variable domain is ETGVTQSPTHLIKTRGQQVTLRCSSQSGHNTVSWYQQALGQGPQFIFQYYREEENGRGNFPPRFSGLQFPNYSSELNVNALELDDSALYLCASTYGPSKETQYFGPGTRLLVL.

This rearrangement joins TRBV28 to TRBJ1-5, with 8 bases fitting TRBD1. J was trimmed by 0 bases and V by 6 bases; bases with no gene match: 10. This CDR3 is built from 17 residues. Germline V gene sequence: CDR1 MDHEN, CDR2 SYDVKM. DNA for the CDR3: TGTGCCAGCAGCTGGGACAGGCGTCGATATAGCAATCAGCCCCAGCATTTT. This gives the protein CASSWDRRRYSNQPQHF.

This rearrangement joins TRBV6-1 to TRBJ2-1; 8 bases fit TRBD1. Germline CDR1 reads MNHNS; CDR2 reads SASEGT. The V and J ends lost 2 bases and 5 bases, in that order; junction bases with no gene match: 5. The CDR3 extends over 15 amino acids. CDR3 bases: TGTGCCAGCAGTGAAATAACAGGGGGGAACAATGAGCAGTTCTTC. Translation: CASSEITGGNNEQFF.

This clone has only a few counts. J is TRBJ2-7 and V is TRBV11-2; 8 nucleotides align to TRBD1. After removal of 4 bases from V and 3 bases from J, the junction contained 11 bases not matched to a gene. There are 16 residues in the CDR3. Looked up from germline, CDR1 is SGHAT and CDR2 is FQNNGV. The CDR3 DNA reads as TGTGCCAGCAGCTCCAAGGACAGGGCGGATTACTACGAGCAGTACTTC. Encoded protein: CASSSKDRADYYEQYF.

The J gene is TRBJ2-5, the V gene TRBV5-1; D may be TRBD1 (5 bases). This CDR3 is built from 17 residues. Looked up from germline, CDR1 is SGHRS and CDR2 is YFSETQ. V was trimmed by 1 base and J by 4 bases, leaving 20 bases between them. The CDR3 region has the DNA TGCGCCAGCAGCTTGAACGCAGGGATTCTGGTGAGAGAGACCCAGTACTTC. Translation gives CASSLNAGILVRETQYF. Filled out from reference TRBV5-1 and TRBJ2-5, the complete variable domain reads KAGVTQTPRYLIKTRGQQVTLSCSPISGHRSVSWYQQTPGQGLQFLFEYFSETQRNKGNFPGRFSGRQFSNSRSEMNVSTLELGDSALYLCASSLNAGILVRETQYFGPGTRLLVL.

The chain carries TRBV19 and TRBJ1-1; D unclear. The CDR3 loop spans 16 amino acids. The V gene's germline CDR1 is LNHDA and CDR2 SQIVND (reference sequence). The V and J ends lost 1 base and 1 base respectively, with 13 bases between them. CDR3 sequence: CASSIGLGNGNTEAFF. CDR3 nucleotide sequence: TGTGCCAGTAGTATAGGGCTTGGCAATGGGAACACTGAAGCTTTCTTT.

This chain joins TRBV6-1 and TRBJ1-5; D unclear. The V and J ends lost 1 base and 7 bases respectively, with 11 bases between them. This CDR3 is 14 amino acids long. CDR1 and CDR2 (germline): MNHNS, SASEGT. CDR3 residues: CASSEVGRQQPQHF. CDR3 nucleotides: TGTGCCAGCAGTGAAGTGGGCAGGCAACAGCCCCAGCATTTT.

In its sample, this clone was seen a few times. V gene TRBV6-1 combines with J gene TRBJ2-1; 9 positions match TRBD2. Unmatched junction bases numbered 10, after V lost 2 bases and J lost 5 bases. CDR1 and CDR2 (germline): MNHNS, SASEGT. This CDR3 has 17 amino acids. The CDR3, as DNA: TGTGCCAGCAGTGAAATAACCAGGCTAGCGGGGAACAATGAGCAGTTCTTC. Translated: CASSEITRLAGNNEQFF.

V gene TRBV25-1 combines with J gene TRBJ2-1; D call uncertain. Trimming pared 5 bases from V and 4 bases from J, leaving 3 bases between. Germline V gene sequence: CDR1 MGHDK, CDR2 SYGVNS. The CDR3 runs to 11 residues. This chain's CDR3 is CASSPYNEQFF. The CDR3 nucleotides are TGTGCCAGCAGTCCTTACAATGAGCAGTTCTTC.

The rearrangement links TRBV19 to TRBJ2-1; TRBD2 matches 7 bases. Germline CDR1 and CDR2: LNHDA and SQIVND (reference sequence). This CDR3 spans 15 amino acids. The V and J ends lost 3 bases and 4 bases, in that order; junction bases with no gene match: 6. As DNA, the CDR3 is TGTGCCAGTAGTATGGGGGGGACGGTATACAATGAGCAGTTCTTC. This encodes CASSMGGTVYNEQFF.

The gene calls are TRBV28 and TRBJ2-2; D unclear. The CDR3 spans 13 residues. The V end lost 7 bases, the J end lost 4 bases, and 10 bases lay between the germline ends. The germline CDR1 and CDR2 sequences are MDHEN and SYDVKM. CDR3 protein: CASNKRPTGELFF. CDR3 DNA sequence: TGTGCCAGCAACAAACGTCCCACCGGGGAGCTGTTTTTT. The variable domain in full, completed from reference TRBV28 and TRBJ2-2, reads DVKVTQSSRYLVKRTGEKVFLECVQDMDHENMFWYRQDPGLGLRLIYFSYDVKMKEKGDIPEGYSVSREKKERFSLILESASTNQTSMYLCASNKRPTGELFFGEGSRLTVL.

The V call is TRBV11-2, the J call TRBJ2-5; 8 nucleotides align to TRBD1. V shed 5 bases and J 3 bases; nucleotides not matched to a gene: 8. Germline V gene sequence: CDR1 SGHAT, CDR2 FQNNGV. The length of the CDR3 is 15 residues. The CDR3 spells CASSTGDRTEETQYF. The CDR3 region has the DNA TGTGCCAGCAGCACTGGGGACAGGACAGAAGAGACCCAGTACTTC.

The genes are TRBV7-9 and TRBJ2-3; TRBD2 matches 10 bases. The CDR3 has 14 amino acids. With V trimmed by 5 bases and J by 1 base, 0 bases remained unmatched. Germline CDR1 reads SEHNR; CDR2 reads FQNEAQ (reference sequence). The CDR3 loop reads CASSGTSGTDTQYF. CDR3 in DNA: TGTGCCAGCAGCGGGACTAGCGGCACAGATACGCAGTATTTT. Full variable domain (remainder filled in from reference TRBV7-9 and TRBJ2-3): DTGVSQNPRHKITKRGQNVTFRCDPISEHNRLYWYRQTLGQGPEFLTYFQNEAQLEKSRLLSDRFSAERPKGSFSTLEIQRTEQGDSAMYLCASSGTSGTDTQYFGPGTRLTVL.

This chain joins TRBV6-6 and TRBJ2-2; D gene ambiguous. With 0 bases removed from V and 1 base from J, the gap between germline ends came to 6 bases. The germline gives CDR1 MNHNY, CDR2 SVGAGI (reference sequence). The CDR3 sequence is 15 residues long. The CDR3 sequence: CASSYSRKNTGELFF. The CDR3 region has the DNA TGTGCCAGCAGTTACTCGAGGAAGAACACCGGGGAGCTGTTTTTT.

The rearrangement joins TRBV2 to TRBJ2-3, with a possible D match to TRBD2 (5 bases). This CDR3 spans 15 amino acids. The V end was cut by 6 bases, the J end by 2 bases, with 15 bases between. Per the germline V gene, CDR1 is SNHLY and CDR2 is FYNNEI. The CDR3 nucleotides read TGTGCCAGCAGGAGATCCCGGCTAGCCACAGATACGCAGTATTTT. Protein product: CASRRSRLATDTQYF.

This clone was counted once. CDR3 protein: CASSQVGERADEQFF. The CDR3 DNA is TGCGCCAGCAGCCAAGTCGGCGAGAGGGCGGATGAGCAGTTCTTC. The chain has TRBV4-1 and TRBJ2-1; D is possibly TRBD2 (5 bases). There are 15 residues in the CDR3. CDR1 is MGHRA, CDR2 YSYEKL, per germline. V was pared by 1 base and J by 8 bases, with 15 bases between.

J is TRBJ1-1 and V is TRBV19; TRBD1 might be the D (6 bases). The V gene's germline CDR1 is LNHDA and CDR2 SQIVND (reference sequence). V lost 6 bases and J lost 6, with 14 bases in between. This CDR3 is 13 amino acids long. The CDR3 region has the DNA TGTGCCAGTAGGGTCGCGGGGGCTGCTGAAGCTTTCTTT. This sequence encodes CASRVAGAAEAFF.

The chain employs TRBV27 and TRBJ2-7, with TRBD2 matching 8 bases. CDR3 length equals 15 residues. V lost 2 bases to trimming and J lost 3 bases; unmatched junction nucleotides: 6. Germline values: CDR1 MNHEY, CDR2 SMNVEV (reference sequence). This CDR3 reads CASSLQGLGSYEQYF. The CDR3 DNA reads TGTGCCAGCAGTTTACAGGGACTAGGGAGCTACGAGCAGTACTTC.

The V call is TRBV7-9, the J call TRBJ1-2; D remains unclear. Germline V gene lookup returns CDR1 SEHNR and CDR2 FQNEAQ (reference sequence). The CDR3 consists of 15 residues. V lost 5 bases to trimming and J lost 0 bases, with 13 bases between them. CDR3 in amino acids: CASSQLRGTNYGYTF. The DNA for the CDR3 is TGTGCCAGCAGCCAACTCCGGGGAACTAACTATGGCTACACCTTC.

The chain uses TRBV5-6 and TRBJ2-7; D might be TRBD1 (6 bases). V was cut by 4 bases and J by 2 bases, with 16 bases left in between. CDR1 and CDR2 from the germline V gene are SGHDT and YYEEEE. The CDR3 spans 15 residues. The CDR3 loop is CASSPRTGPTYEQYF. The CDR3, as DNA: TGTGCCAGCAGCCCGCGAACAGGGCCTACCTACGAGCAGTACTTC.

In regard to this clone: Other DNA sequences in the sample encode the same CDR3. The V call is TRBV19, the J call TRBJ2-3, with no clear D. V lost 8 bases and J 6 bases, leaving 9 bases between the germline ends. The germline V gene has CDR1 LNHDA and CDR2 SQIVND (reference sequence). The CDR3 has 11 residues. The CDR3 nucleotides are TGTGCCAGTTCTACCGGGGATACGCAGTATTTT. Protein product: CASSTGDTQYF.

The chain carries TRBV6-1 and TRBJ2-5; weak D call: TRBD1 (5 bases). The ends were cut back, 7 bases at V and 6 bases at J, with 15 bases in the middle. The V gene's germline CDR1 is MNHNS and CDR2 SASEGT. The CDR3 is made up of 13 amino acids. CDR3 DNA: TGTGCCAGCACCCCTAGGACACCCCAGACCCAGTACTTC. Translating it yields CASTPRTPQTQYF.

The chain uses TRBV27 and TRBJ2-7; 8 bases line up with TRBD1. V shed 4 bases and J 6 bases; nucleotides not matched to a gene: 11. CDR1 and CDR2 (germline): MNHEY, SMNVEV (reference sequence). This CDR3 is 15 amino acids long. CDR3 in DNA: TGTGCCAGCAGTTCCCGACAGGGGCCCTCCCTCGAGCAGTACTTC. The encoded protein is CASSSRQGPSLEQYF.

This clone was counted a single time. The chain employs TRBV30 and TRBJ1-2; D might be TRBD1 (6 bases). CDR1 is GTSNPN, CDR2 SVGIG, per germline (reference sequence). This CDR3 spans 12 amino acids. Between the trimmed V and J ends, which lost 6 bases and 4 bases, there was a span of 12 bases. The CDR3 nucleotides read TGTGCCTGCTACAGGGACCCCTATGGCTACACCTTC. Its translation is CACYRDPYGYTF.

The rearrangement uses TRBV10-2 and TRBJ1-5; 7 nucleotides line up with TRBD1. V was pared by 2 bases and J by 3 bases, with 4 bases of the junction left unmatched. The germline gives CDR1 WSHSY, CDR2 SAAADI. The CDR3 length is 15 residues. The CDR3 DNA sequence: TGCGCCAGCAGTGAGCGGGGACAGTTCAATCAGCCCCAGCATTTT. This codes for CASSERGQFNQPQHF.

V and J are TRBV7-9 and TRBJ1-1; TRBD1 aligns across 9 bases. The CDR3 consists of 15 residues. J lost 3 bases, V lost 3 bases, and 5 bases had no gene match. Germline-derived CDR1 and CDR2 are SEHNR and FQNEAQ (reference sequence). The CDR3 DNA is TGTGCCAGCAGCTTGGGACAGGGCAGGGACACTGAAGCTTTCTTT. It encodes CASSLGQGRDTEAFF.

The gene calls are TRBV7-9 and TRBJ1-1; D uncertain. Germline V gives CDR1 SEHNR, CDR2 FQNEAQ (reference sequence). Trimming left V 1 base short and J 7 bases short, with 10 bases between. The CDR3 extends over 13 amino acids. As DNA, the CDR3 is TGTGCCAGCAGCTTAGATTCAGTGATTGAAGCTTTCTTT. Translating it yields CASSLDSVIEAFF.